Here is one T cell receptor beta chain with its context. Sequencing used immunoSEQ multiplex PCR; TCRdb keeps in-frame clones, though not all of them. The table includes roughly 200,000 clones, about 80% detected once. Participant reports of clinical history set cohort assignment. This specimen belongs to a study of blood T cell repertoires in COVID-19. The CDR3 consists of 15 residues. From germline, CDR1 is MNHEY and CDR2 SMNVEV (reference sequence). Trimming left V 5 bases short and J 0 bases short, with 8 bases between. The receptor's source is a woman in her forties or fifties who had been exposed to COVID-19. The chain uses TRBV27 and TRBJ1-6; perhaps TRBD1 as D (6 bases). The material sequenced was PBMCs or T cells enriched from blood (not recorded which). DNA of the CDR3: TGTGCCAGCAGTGAACAGGGCTCCTATAATTCACCCCTCCACTTT. It codes for CASSEQGSYNSPLHF.